A selection of T cell receptor beta chains follows, all from one sample in a study of blood T cell repertoires in COVID-19. The table came from immunoSEQ multiplex PCR; TCRdb's copy has only in-frame clones and leaves some out. The sample has about 240,000 clones, around 86% seen once; the top ten hold roughly 12%. The sequencing input was peripheral blood. The receptors stem from an older woman with active or convalescent COVID-19. The conserved cysteine and the conserved F or W are not part of the CDR3 here.

V gene: TRBV7-8; J gene: TRBJ2-7; CDR3 protein: ASSPDSGTRWEQY
V gene: TRBV19; J gene: TRBJ1-5; CDR3 protein: ASQPRGTGEQPQH
V gene: TRBV11-2; J gene: TRBJ2-7; CDR3 protein: ASSLSTGTYEQY
V gene: TRBV5-4; J gene: TRBJ2-7; CDR3 protein: ASSLEGGVRGYEQY
V gene: TRBV15; J gene: TRBJ1-5; CDR3 protein: ATTQGDNQPQH
V gene: TRBV9; J gene: TRBJ2-5; CDR3 protein: ASSGHSGGPKETQY
V gene: TRBV19; J gene: TRBJ1-5; CDR3 protein: ASRFRTVPPNQPQH
V gene: TRBV7-8; J gene: TRBJ1-1; CDR3 protein: ASSLTVNTEAF
V gene: TRBV6-5; J gene: TRBJ2-7; CDR3 protein: ASSYTWSPGNEQY
V gene: TRBV19; J gene: TRBJ1-1; CDR3 protein: ASTPPGRAGFEAF
V gene: TRBV7-9; J gene: TRBJ2-1; CDR3 protein: ASSWAIGGEQF
V gene: TRBV6-5; J gene: TRBJ1-2; CDR3 protein: ASGEVPYGYT
V gene: TRBV7-2; J gene: TRBJ2-7; CDR3 protein: ASSLAAGGSYEQY
V gene: TRBV6-6; J gene: TRBJ1-1; CDR3 protein: ASRWTGESEAF
V gene: TRBV7-3; J gene: TRBJ2-7; CDR3 protein: ASSPSGGKQY
V gene: TRBV13; J gene: TRBJ1-6; CDR3 protein: ASRLSTPGTGYNSPLH
V gene: TRBV12-5; J gene: TRBJ2-6; CDR3 protein: ASGRGNSGANVLT
V gene: TRBV5-4; J gene: TRBJ2-1; CDR3 protein: ASSVDRDEQF
V gene: TRBV7-9; J gene: TRBJ1-6; CDR3 protein: ASSSAGSFVPLH
V gene: TRBV18; J gene: TRBJ2-2; CDR3 protein: ASSRLAGDNTGELF
V gene: TRBV5-1; J gene: TRBJ2-1; CDR3 protein: ASSPGTSGSYSYNEQF
V gene: TRBV30; J gene: TRBJ1-6; CDR3 protein: AWKGQGSSPLH
V gene: TRBV19; J gene: TRBJ1-2; CDR3 protein: ASSIDARGIRYT
V gene: TRBV28; J gene: TRBJ1-5; CDR3 protein: ASSPRAGVRNQPQH
V gene: TRBV5-4; J gene: TRBJ1-4; CDR3 protein: ASSPGTGVISNEKLF
V gene: TRBV5-1; J gene: TRBJ2-7; CDR3 protein: ASSLRPGTVDYEQY
V gene: TRBV5-6; J gene: TRBJ1-5; CDR3 protein: ASSQRGLNQPQH
V gene: TRBV18; J gene: TRBJ2-5; CDR3 protein: ASSPGLRETQY
V gene: TRBV7-3; J gene: TRBJ1-6; CDR3 protein: ASSSGSANSPLH
V gene: TRBV7-9; J gene: TRBJ2-3; CDR3 protein: ASSLDEIAAGTQY
V gene: TRBV4-2; J gene: TRBJ1-5; CDR3 protein: ASSQVPDRAANQPQH
V gene: TRBV15; J gene: TRBJ2-5; CDR3 protein: ATSDRDRGLGETQY
V gene: TRBV30; J gene: TRBJ2-1; CDR3 protein: AWSRGAEYNEQF
V gene: TRBV6-1; J gene: TRBJ2-3; CDR3 protein: ASSGLAGGLPDTQY
V gene: TRBV29-1; J gene: TRBJ1-2; CDR3 protein: SVETPYGYT
V gene: TRBV7-2; J gene: TRBJ2-3; CDR3 protein: ASSSQGLAGTSGTDTQY
V gene: TRBV23-1; J gene: TRBJ2-3; CDR3 protein: ASSQPTGYGSTDTQY
V gene: TRBV5-1; J gene: TRBJ1-4; CDR3 protein: ASSPGAGTGNEKLF
V gene: TRBV5-1; J gene: TRBJ2-1; CDR3 protein: ASSLGGNEQF